This entry lists 24 T cell receptor beta chains sequenced from one sample in a study of molecular identifiers for immune sequencing clone quantification (dated by TCRdb to the late 2010s). Receptor libraries were prepared by PCR. TCRdb shows the sequencer as NextSeq 500. TCRdb applied fastp at Q25 and MiXCR to the public reads, then kept only in-frame beta chains. Each entry merges the rows of one CDR3 protein and shows their most common DNA and genes. Present in this sample are under 800,000 distinct CDR3 sequences, 25% of which were seen just once. The top ten constitute 0.75% to 0.8% of the sample. Sequenced sample: naive CD8+ T cells from blood, with Jurkat cell RNA spiked in. What this sample's cell subset or site label stands for: FACS-sorted CD8+CD4-CCR7+CD45RA+ naive T cells. Receptor source: a human donor in good health. Some libraries in this study had Jurkat cell RNA spiked in.

There are a few counts of this clonotype. The rearrangement links TRBV11-2 to TRBJ2-2; 11 bases fit TRBD2. J gave up 5 bases and V 5 bases, and 7 bases lay outside the gene matches. The CDR3 has 16 amino acids. CDR1 SGHAT and CDR2 FQNNGV come from the germline V gene. The DNA of the CDR3 is TGTGCCAGCAGCCCAGATAGCGGGGGGGCTACCGGGGAGCTGTTTTTT. It translates to CASSPDSGGATGELFF.

This CDR3 reads CASSNQGARETQYF. CDR3 in DNA: TGTGCCAGCTCCAACCAGGGCGCGCGGGAGACCCAGTACTTC. The chain employs TRBV6-5 and TRBJ2-5; the D gene is possibly TRBD1 (5 bases). CDR1 is MNHEY, CDR2 SVGAGI, per germline. There are 14 residues in the CDR3. Trimming left V 8 bases short and J 5 bases short, with 18 bases between.

The gene calls are TRBV9 and TRBJ2-4; 9 bases fit TRBD1. This CDR3 spans 14 amino acids. V shed 3 bases, J shed 8 bases, and the junction held 6 bases outside the gene matches. Germline V gene sequence: CDR1 SGDLS, CDR2 YYNGEE. CDR3 residues: CASSGGQGGDIQYF. CDR3 nucleotides: TGTGCCAGCAGCGGGGGACAGGGAGGGGACATTCAGTACTTC.

This clonotype was counted ten times or more. The V gene is TRBV12-3 or TRBV12-4, the J gene TRBJ2-3; 7 positions agree with TRBD2. The CDR3 sequence is 14 residues long. V gave up 1 base and J gave up 6 bases; unmatched junction bases: 4. CDR3 coding DNA: TGTGCCAGCAGTTTAGGTTCTAGCGGTGATACGCAGTATTTT. Its protein is CASSLGSSGDTQYF.

Note on this clonotype: Given a much more abundant clone one base away, this may be a read error. The gene calls are TRBV24-1 and TRBJ1-1, with TRBD1 matching over 7 bases. CDR3 length equals 12 residues. Looked up from germline, CDR1 is KGHDR and CDR2 is SFDVKD. This chain's CDR3 is CTTSDRDGEAFF. CDR3 DNA: TGTACCACCAGTGACAGGGATGGTGAAGCTTTCTTT.

This clonotype was seen many times. This chain connects TRBV6-6 to TRBJ2-3; 7 bases are a match to TRBD1. The germline CDR1 and CDR2 sequences are MNHNY and SVGAGI (reference sequence). The J segment lost 0 bases and the V segment lost 5 bases, leaving 2 bases of the junction unmatched. CDR3 length: 14 amino acids. In DNA, the CDR3 is TGTGCCAGCAGTCACAGGGGTAGCACAGATACGCAGTATTTT. The encoded protein is CASSHRGSTDTQYF.

There are many counts of this clonotype. The V call is TRBV6-5, the J call TRBJ2-3; 15 bases line up with TRBD2. The V segment lost 0 bases and the J segment 3 bases; nucleotides outside the gene matches: 7. Per the germline V gene, CDR1 is MNHEY and CDR2 is SVGAGI. This CDR3 spans 19 amino acids. CDR3 DNA sequence: TGTGCCAGCAGTTACTCCGGACTAGCGGGAGGGCCTAGTACAGATACGCAGTATTTT. Encoded protein: CASSYSGLAGGPSTDTQYF.

This clonotype was seen many times. The chain is built from TRBV29-1 and TRBJ2-3; TRBD2 aligns across 11 bases. Germline lookup yields CDR1 SQVTM and CDR2 ANQGSEA. CDR3 length: 16 residues. With 4 bases clipped from V and 2 bases from J, the junction kept 8 bases outside the gene matches. CDR3 sequence: CSVGLGTSGFTDTQYF. The CDR3 DNA sequence: TGCAGCGTTGGGCTAGGGACTAGCGGATTCACAGATACGCAGTATTTT.

In this sample, this clonotype turned up a few times. The chain carries TRBV4-3 and TRBJ2-2; a weak D match, TRBD2 (6 bases). The V end lost 1 base, the J end lost 4 bases, and 16 bases lay between the germline ends. Germline lookup yields CDR1 LGHNA and CDR2 YSLEER. The CDR3 sequence is 17 residues long. The CDR3 sequence is CASSQGSSEPITGELFF. The DNA of the CDR3 is TGCGCCAGCAGCCAAGGTTCTAGCGAACCCATCACCGGGGAGCTGTTTTTT.

About this clonotype: The junction shows a germline mismatch at one end, possibly a read error. This sequence joins TRBV9 and TRBJ2-5; no firm D call. Germline V gives CDR1 SGDLS, CDR2 YYNGEE. The CDR3 has 14 amino acids. For the CDR3, the DNA is TGTGCCGGCAGCGTAGATGGTCTGGGGGAGACCCAGTACTTC. It codes for CAGSVDGLGETQYF.

This clonotype was seen at least ten times. The V gene is TRBV5-6, the J gene TRBJ2-6, with D unclear. Between the trimmed V and J ends, which lost 4 bases and 2 bases, there was a span of 7 bases. Germline CDR1 SGHDT, CDR2 YYEEEE. The CDR3 extends over 14 amino acids. The CDR3 DNA reads TGTGCCAGCAGCGTAGGTCCTGGGGCCAACGTCCTGACTTTC. It is translated as CASSVGPGANVLTF.

This clonotype was detected a few times. The chain employs TRBV11-1 and TRBJ2-7; the D gene is possibly TRBD2 (6 bases). V was pared by 4 bases and J by 7 bases, with 23 bases between. Per the germline V gene, CDR1 is SGHAT and CDR2 is FQDESV (reference sequence). CDR3 length equals 16 residues. The CDR3 bases are TGTGCCAGCAGCTCATCACGGCGGGACTGGCTTCGGGAGCAGTACTTC. It yields the protein CASSSSRRDWLREQYF.

This chain links TRBV19 with TRBJ2-3, with D possibly matching TRBD1 (5 bases). V was pared by 3 bases and J by 1 base, with 11 bases between. This CDR3 has 15 residues. CDR1 and CDR2 (germline): LNHDA, SQIVND (reference sequence). DNA of the CDR3: TGTGCCAGTAGTATTGGCGCGACAGGCACAGATACGCAGTATTTT. It translates to CASSIGATGTDTQYF.

The chain has TRBV20-1 and TRBJ2-1; 7 bases match TRBD1. The CDR3 sequence is 15 residues long. The junction had 11 bases not matched to a gene; V was cut back by 4 bases and J by 5 bases. From germline, CDR1 is DFQATT and CDR2 SNEGSKA (reference sequence). The CDR3 spells CSATSFGTADNEQFF. CDR3 nucleotide sequence: TGCAGTGCTACGTCCTTTGGGACAGCAGACAATGAGCAGTTCTTC.

There are many counts of this clonotype. The chain has TRBV12-3 or TRBV12-4 and TRBJ2-5, with D possibly TRBD2 on 5 matching bases. V lost 4 bases, J lost 6 bases, and 9 bases lay in between. The CDR3 runs 12 residues. The DNA of the CDR3 is TGTGCCAGCAGTTCCGGAGGTCAGACCCAGTACTTC. As protein: CASSSGGQTQYF.

V gene TRBV24-1 combines with J gene TRBJ2-5; D unresolved. CDR1 and CDR2 from the germline V gene are KGHDR and SFDVKD. Trimming left V 5 bases short and J 2 bases short, with 8 bases between. The CDR3 extends over 13 amino acids. The CDR3 loop is CATSALGQETQYF. The CDR3 DNA follows: TGTGCCACCAGTGCGTTAGGGCAAGAGACCCAGTACTTC.

With regard to this clonotype: This may come from a read error, since a much larger clone is one base off. The conserved phenylalanine or tryptophan normally closing the CDR3 is absent here, so this likely arose from a read error. The chain couples TRBV4-2 to TRBJ1-1; D might be TRBD1 (5 bases). The CDR3 runs 14 residues. Germline-derived CDR1 and CDR2 are LGHNA and YNFKEQ. Trimming shortened V by 1 base and J by 2 bases, and 8 bases separated the two germline ends. This CDR3 is CASSQGTPNTEAFI. The DNA for the CDR3 is TGTGCCAGCAGCCAAGGGACACCTAACACTGAAGCTTTCATT.

CDR3 sequence: CASSLIQGSTEAFF. The CDR3 nucleotides read TGTGCCAGCAGTTTGATTCAGGGTAGCACTGAAGCTTTCTTT. This chain links TRBV27 with TRBJ1-1; D is possibly TRBD1 (5 bases). The CDR3 is 14 residues long. CDR1 is MNHEY, CDR2 SMNVEV, per germline (reference sequence). V shed 3 bases and J shed 4 bases, with 12 bases lying between them.

Of note for this clonotype: With a much larger clone just one base away, this may be a read error. This chain links TRBV11-2 with TRBJ2-1, with TRBD2 matching 11 bases. This CDR3 has 14 amino acids. Per germline, CDR1 SGHAT and CDR2 FQNNGV. This chain's CDR3 is CASSSTSGVNAQFF. The CDR3 DNA reads as TGTGCCAGCAGCTCGACTAGCGGGGTCAATGCGCAGTTCTTC.

In this sample, this clonotype turned up a few times. A much larger clone lies one base from this, so it may be a read error. This chain joins TRBV4-3 and TRBJ2-7; D unresolved. In germline, CDR1 is LGHNA, CDR2 YSLEER. The CDR3 length is 14 residues. CDR3 nucleotides: TGCGCCAGCAGCCAAGACCACGGCTCCTACGAGCAGTGCTTC. It is translated as CASSQDHGSYEQCF.

V usage is TRBV6-2 or TRBV6-3 and J usage is TRBJ2-5, with D unclear. Trimming removed 6 bases at V and 5 bases at J, with 19 bases between. CDR1 MNHEY and CDR2 SVGEGT come from the germline V gene. The CDR3 runs 15 residues. CDR3 DNA sequence: TGTGCCAGCAGACCCAACGTGGGTTTGGTGGAGACCCAGTACTTC. It yields the protein CASRPNVGLVETQYF.

This clonotype was counted at least ten times. The genes are TRBV14 and TRBJ2-7; 9 nucleotides align to TRBD2. J gave up 2 bases and V 1 base, and 6 bases lay outside the gene matches. This CDR3 region has 16 residues. CDR1 is SGHDN and CDR2 is FVKESK in the germline V gene. CDR3 DNA: TGTGCCAGCAGCCAAGTCCCGGCGGGGGGGACCTACGAGCAGTACTTC. The encoded protein is CASSQVPAGGTYEQYF.

In its sample, this clonotype was seen many times. This chain connects TRBV28 to TRBJ2-1; no definite D call. The CDR3 runs to 14 residues. V was clipped by 2 bases and J by 4 bases, with 9 bases between them. CDR1 and CDR2 (germline): MDHEN, SYDVKM. CDR3 DNA sequence: TGTGCCAGCAGTTTAACTTCGACTTACAATGAGCAGTTCTTC. This translates into CASSLTSTYNEQFF.

V usage is TRBV2 and J usage is TRBJ2-1, with 14 bases matching TRBD2. This CDR3 has 19 residues. The germline gives CDR1 SNHLY, CDR2 FYNNEI. The V and J ends lost 1 base and 5 bases, in that order; junction bases with no gene match: 10. The CDR3 spells CASSEGLAGGPLGNNEQFF. CDR3 bases: TGTGCCAGCAGTGAAGGACTAGCGGGAGGGCCCTTGGGTAACAATGAGCAGTTCTTC.